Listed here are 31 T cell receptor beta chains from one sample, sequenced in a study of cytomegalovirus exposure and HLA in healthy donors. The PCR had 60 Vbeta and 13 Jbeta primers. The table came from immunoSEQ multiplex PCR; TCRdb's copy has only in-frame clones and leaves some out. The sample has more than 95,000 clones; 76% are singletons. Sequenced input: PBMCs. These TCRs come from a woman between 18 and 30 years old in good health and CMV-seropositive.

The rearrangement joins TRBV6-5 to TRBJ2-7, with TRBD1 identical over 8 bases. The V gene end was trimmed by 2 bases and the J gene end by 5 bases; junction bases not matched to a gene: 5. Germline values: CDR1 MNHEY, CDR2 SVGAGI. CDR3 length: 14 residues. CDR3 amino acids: CASSYGQGKNEQYF. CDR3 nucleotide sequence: TGTGCCAGCAGTTACGGACAGGGCAAGAACGAGCAGTACTTC.

The CDR3 is CASSPGDYGYTF. The CDR3 nucleotides read TGTGCCAGCAGCCCGGGGGACTATGGCTACACCTTC. The V and J genes are TRBV11-2 and TRBJ1-2, with D possibly matching TRBD1 (5 bases). The CDR3 covers 12 residues. V gave up 5 bases and J gave up 3 bases, with 7 bases separating them. Germline CDR1 reads SGHAT; CDR2 reads FQNNGV. Together with reference TRBV11-2 and TRBJ1-2, the CDR3 gives the full variable domain: EAGVAQSPRYKIIEKRQSVAFWCNPISGHATLYWYQQILGQGPKLLIQFQNNGVVDDSQLPKDRFSAERLKGVDSTLKIQPAKLEDSAVYLCASSPGDYGYTFGSGTRLTVV.

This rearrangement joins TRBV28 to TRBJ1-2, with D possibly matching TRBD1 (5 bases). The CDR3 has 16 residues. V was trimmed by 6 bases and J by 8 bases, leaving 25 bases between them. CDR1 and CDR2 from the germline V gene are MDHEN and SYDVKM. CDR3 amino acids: CASSQGTNTHSGGYTF. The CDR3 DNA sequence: TGTGCCAGCAGCCAAGGGACTAATACCCACAGCGGCGGCTACACCTTC.

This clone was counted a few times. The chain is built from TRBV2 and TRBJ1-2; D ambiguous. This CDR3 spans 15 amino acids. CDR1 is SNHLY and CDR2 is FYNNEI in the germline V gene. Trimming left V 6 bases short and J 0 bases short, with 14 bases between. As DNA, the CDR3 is TGTGCCAGCAGGCTTAGCGCCCATGCTAACTATGGCTACACCTTC. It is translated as CASRLSAHANYGYTF.

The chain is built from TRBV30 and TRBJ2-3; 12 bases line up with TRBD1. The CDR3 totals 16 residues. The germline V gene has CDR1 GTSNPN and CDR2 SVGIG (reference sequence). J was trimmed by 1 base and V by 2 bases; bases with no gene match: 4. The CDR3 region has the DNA TGTGCCTGGAGTCCCGGGACAGGGGGCCGCACAGATACGCAGTATTTT. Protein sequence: CAWSPGTGGRTDTQYF.

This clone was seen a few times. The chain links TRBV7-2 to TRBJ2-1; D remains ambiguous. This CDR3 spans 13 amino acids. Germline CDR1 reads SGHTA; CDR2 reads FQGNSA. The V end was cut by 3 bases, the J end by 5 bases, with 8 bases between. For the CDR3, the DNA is TGTGCCAGCAGCTTCACGAGCGACAATGAGCAGTTCTTC. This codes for CASSFTSDNEQFF.

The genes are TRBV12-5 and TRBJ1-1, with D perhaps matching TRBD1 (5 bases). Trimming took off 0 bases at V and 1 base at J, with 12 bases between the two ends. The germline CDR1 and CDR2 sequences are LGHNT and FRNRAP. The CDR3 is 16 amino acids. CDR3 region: CASGLVLSTGNTEAFF. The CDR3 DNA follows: TGTGCTAGTGGTTTGGTACTAAGCACAGGGAACACTGAAGCTTTCTTT.

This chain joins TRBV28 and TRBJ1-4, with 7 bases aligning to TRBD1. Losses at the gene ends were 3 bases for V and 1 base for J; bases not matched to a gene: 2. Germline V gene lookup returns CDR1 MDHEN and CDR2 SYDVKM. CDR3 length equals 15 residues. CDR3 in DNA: TGTGCCAGCAGTTTTCAGGGGGTAACTAATGAAAAACTGTTTTTT. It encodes CASSFQGVTNEKLFF.

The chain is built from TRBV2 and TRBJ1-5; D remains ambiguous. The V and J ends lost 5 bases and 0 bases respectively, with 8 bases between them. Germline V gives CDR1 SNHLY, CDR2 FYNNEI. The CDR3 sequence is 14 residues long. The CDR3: CASSSDYSNQPQHF. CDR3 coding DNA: TGTGCCAGCAGTTCAGATTATAGCAATCAGCCCCAGCATTTT.

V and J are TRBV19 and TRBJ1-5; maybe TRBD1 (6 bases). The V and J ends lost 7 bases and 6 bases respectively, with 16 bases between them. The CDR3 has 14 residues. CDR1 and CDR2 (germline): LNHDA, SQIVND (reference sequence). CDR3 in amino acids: CASNTGFRGQPQHF. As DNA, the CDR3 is TGTGCCAGTAATACAGGGTTTCGAGGTCAGCCCCAGCATTTT.

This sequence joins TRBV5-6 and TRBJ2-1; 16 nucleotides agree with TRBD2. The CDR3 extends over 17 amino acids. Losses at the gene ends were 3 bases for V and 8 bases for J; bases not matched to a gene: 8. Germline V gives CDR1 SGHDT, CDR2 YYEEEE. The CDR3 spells CASSWGTSGRALDEQFF. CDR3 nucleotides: TGTGCCAGCAGCTGGGGGACTAGCGGGAGGGCGTTGGATGAGCAGTTCTTC.

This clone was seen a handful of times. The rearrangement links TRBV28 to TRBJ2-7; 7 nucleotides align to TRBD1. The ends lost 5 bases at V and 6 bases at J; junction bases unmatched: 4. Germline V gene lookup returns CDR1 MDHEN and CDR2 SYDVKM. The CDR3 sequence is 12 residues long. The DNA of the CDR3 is TGTGCCAGCAGTCTCGACAGGGCCGAGCAGTACTTC. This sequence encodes CASSLDRAEQYF.

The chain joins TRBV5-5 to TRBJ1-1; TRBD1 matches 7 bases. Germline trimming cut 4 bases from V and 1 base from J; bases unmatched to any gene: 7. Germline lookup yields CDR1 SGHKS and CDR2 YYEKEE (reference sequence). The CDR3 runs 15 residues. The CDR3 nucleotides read TGTGCCAGCAGCACACAGACAGGGAAGAACACTGAAGCTTTCTTT. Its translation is CASSTQTGKNTEAFF.

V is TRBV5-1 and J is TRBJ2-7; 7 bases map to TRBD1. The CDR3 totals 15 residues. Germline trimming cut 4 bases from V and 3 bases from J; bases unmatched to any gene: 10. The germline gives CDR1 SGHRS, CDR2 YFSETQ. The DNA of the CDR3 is TGCGCCAGCAGCGCCGGGACAGTTACCGGCTACGAGCAGTACTTC. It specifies CASSAGTVTGYEQYF.

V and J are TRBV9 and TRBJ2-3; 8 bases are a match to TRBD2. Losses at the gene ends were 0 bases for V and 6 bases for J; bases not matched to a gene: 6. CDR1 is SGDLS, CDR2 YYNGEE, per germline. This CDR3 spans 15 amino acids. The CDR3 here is CASSVGLAGSDTQYF. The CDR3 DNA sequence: TGTGCCAGCAGCGTAGGTCTAGCGGGCAGTGATACGCAGTATTTT.

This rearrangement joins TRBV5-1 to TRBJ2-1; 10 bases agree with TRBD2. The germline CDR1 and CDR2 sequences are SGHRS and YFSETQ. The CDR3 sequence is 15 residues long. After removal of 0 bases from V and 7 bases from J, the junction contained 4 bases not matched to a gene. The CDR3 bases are TGCGCCAGCAGCTTGGTAGCGGGAGGTGGGAATGAGCAGTTCTTC. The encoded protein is CASSLVAGGGNEQFF. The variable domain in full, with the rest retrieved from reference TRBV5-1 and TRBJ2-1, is KAGVTQTPRYLIKTRGQQVTLSCSPISGHRSVSWYQQTPGQGLQFLFEYFSETQRNKGNFPGRFSGRQFSNSRSEMNVSTLELGDSALYLCASSLVAGGGNEQFFGPGTRLTVL.

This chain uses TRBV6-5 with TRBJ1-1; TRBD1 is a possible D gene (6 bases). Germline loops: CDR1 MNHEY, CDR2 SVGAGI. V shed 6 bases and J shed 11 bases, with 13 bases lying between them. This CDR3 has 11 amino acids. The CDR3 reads CASRQGAGAFF. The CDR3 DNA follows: TGTGCCAGCAGACAGGGTGCCGGGGCTTTCTTT.

The CDR3 here is CASSQEPRPNEKLFF. CDR3 coding DNA: TGCGCCAGCAGCCAAGAACCCAGGCCTAATGAAAAACTGTTTTTT. The chain employs TRBV4-1 and TRBJ1-4; no clear D gene. Germline CDR1 MGHRA, CDR2 YSYEKL. V was pared by 0 bases and J by 3 bases, with 8 bases between. This CDR3 has 15 residues.

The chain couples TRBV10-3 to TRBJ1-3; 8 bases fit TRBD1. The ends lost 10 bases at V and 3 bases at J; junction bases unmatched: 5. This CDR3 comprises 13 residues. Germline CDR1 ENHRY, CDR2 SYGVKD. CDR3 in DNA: TGTGCCACCACGGGACAGGATGGAAACACCATATATTTT. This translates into CATTGQDGNTIYF.

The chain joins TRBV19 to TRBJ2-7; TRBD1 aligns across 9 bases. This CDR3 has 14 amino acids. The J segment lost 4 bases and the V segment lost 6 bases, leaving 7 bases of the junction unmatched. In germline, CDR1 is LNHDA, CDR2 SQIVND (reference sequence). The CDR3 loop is CASRDRGSKYEQYF. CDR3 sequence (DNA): TGTGCCAGTAGGGACAGGGGATCCAAATACGAGCAGTACTTC.

The CDR3, as DNA: TGTGCCATTACCCCCGGGACTAGCGGTAATGAGCAGTTCTTC. Translation: CAITPGTSGNEQFF. The gene calls are TRBV6-1 and TRBJ2-1, with TRBD2 identical over 11 bases. The CDR3 runs to 14 residues. Germline V gene lookup returns CDR1 MNHNS and CDR2 SASEGT. The junction had 9 bases not matched to a gene; V was cut back by 10 bases and J by 7 bases.

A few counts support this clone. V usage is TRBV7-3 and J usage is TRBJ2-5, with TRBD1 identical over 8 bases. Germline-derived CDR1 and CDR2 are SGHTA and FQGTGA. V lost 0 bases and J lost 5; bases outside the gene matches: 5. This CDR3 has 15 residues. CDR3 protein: CASSLTAGGFETQYF. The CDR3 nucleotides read TGTGCCAGCAGCTTAACGGCAGGGGGCTTTGAGACCCAGTACTTC. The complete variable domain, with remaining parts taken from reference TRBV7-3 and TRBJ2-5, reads GAGVSQTPSNKVTEKGKYVELRCDPISGHTALYWYRQSLGQGPEFLIYFQGTGAADDSGLPNDRFFAVRPEGSVSTLKIQRTERGDSAVYLCASSLTAGGFETQYFGPGTRLLVL.

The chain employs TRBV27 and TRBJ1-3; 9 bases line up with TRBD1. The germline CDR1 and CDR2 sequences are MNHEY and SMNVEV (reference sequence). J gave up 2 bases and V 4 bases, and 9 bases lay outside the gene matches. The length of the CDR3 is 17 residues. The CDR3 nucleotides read TGTGCCAGCAGTTCCGGGACAGGGTATTATACTGGAAACACCATATATTTT. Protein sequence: CASSSGTGYYTGNTIYF.

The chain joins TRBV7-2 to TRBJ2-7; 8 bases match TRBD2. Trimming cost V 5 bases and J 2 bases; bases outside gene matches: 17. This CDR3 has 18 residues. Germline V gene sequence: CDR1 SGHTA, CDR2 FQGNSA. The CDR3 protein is CASSPRSPSGRAPYEQYF. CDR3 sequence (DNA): TGTGCCAGCAGCCCCCGGTCCCCCTCCGGGAGGGCCCCCTACGAGCAGTACTTC. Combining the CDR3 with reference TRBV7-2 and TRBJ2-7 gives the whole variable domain GAGVSQSPSNKVTEKGKDVELRCDPISGHTALYWYRQSLGQGLEFLIYFQGNSAPDKSGLPSDRFSAERTGGSVSTLTIQRTQQEDSAVYLCASSPRSPSGRAPYEQYFGPGTRLTVT.

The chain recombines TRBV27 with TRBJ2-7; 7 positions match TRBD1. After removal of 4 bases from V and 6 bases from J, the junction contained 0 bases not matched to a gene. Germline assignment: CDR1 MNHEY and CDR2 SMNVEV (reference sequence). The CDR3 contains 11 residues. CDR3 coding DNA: TGTGCCAGCAGTTCAGGGGGCGAGCAGTACTTC. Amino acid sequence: CASSSGGEQYF.

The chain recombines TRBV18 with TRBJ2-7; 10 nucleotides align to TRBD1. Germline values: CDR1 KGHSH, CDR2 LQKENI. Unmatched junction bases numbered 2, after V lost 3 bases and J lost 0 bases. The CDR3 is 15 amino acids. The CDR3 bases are TGTGCCAGCTCACCCCGACAGGGGGCCTCCTACGAGCAGTACTTC. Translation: CASSPRQGASYEQYF.

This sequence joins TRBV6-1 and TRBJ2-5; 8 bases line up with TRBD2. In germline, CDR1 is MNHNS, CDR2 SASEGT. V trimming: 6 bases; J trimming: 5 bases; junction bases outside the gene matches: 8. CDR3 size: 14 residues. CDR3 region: CASRKAGEGETQYF. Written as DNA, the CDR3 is TGTGCCAGCAGAAAAGCGGGAGAAGGTGAGACCCAGTACTTC.

The CDR3 DNA sequence: TGTGCCAGCAGCTTGGAAGTAGCGGGGTCCTACGAGCAGTACTTC. Protein sequence: CASSLEVAGSYEQYF. The rearrangement uses TRBV5-5 and TRBJ2-7, with TRBD2 matching over 8 bases. V dropped 0 bases and J dropped 1; count of bases not matched to a gene: 3. Germline V gene data show CDR1 as SGHKS and CDR2 as YYEKEE (reference sequence). This CDR3 has 15 amino acids. The whole variable domain, filled in from reference TRBV5-5 and TRBJ2-7, reads DAGVTQSPTHLIKTRGQQVTLRCSPISGHKSVSWYQQVLGQGPQFIFQYYEKEERGRGNFPDRFSARQFPNYSSELNVNALLLGDSALYLCASSLEVAGSYEQYFGPGTRLTVT.

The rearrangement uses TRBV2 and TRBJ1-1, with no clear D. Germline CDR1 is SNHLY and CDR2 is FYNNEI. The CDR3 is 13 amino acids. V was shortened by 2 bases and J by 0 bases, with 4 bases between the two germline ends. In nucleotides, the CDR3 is TGTGCCAGCAGTGAAAGCTTGAACACTGAAGCTTTCTTT. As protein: CASSESLNTEAFF.

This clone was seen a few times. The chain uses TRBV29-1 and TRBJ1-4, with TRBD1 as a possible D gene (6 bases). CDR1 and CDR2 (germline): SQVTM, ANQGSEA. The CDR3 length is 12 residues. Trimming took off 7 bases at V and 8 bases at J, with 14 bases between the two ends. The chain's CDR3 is CSAGDGGEKLFF. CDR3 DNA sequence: TGCAGCGCAGGGGACGGGGGGGAAAAACTGTTTTTT.

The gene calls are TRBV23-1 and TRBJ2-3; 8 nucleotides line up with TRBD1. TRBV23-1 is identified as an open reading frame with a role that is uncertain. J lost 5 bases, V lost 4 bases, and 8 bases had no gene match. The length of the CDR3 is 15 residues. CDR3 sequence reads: CASSPLQGARDTQYF. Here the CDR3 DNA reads TGCGCCAGCAGTCCCCTCCAGGGGGCCCGAGATACGCAGTATTTT.